The 10 T cell receptor beta chains below all came from one sample that was sequenced in a study of blood T cell repertoires in COVID-19. Measured with immunoSEQ multiplex PCR; TCRdb has only the in-frame clones, and not every one. Of 150,000 to 200,000 clones in the sample, around nine tenths were seen once. Sequencing was done on a sample of peripheral blood. All receptors derive from a man aged 55 to 70 with active or convalescent COVID-19.

V is TRBV3-1 (or the pseudogene TRBV3-2) and J is TRBJ2-1, with a possible D match to TRBD2 (6 bases). V gave up 0 bases and J gave up 7 bases, with 10 bases separating them. The CDR3 length is 14 residues. CDR1 and CDR2 (germline): LGHDT, YNNKEL (reference sequence). The CDR3 DNA reads as TGTGCCAGCAGCCAAGATCCGGGGAGGAATGAGCAGTTCTTC. It encodes CASSQDPGRNEQFF.

The chain uses TRBV5-4 and TRBJ2-3, with a tentative D call TRBD2 (5 bases). This CDR3 has 15 amino acids. V shed 4 bases and J shed 5 bases, with 17 bases lying between them. Germline V gene data show CDR1 as SGHNT and CDR2 as YYREEE (reference sequence). In DNA, the CDR3 is TGTGCCAGCAGCGCGGCTTCCGGAGGTGGAGATACGCAGTATTTT. This sequence encodes CASSAASGGGDTQYF. Drawing the rest from reference TRBV5-4 and TRBJ2-3, the complete variable domain is ETGVTQSPTHLIKTRGQQVTLRCSSQSGHNTVSWYQQALGQGPQFIFQYYREEENGRGNFPPRFSGLQFPNYSSELNVNALELDDSALYLCASSAASGGGDTQYFGPGTRLTVL.

The gene calls are TRBV10-3 and TRBJ1-2; TRBD1 is a possible D gene (5 bases). Germline V gives CDR1 ENHRY, CDR2 SYGVKD. V was cut by 6 bases and J by 1 base, with 15 bases left in between. The CDR3 spans 15 residues. The CDR3 reads CAIRNPDKSNYGYTF. The DNA of the CDR3 is TGTGCCATCAGGAATCCGGACAAGAGTAACTATGGCTACACCTTC.

The chain employs TRBV5-1 and TRBJ1-6, with 7 bases fitting TRBD1. Per the germline V gene, CDR1 is SGHRS and CDR2 is YFSETQ. V was pared by 4 bases and J by 6 bases, with 1 base of the junction left unmatched. The CDR3 extends over 13 amino acids. The chain's CDR3 is CASSRDSNSPLHF. In DNA form, the CDR3 reads TGCGCCAGCAGCCGGGACAGTAATTCACCCCTCCACTTT.

The V gene is TRBV2, the J gene TRBJ1-2; TRBD1 matches 10 bases. V shed 6 bases, J shed 4 bases, and the junction held 8 bases outside the gene matches. The length of the CDR3 is 15 residues. Per germline, CDR1 SNHLY and CDR2 FYNNEI. This chain's CDR3 is CASRTGTGEGYGYTF. The CDR3 DNA reads as TGTGCCAGCAGAACCGGGACAGGGGAGGGCTATGGCTACACCTTC. The full variable domain, in which reference TRBV2 and TRBJ1-2 provide the parts outside the CDR3, is EPEVTQTPSHQVTQMGQEVILRCVPISNHLYFYWYRQILGQKVEFLVSFYNNEISEKSEIFDDQFSVERPDGSNFTLKIRSTKLEDSAMYFCASRTGTGEGYGYTFGSGTRLTVV.

This sequence joins TRBV15 and TRBJ2-7, with a tentative D call TRBD2 (6 bases). In germline, CDR1 is LNHNV, CDR2 YYDKDF (reference sequence). The CDR3 is 15 residues long. Trimming removed 1 base from V and 5 bases from J, with 15 bases in between. The CDR3 loop reads CATSRVTSRSNEQYF. The CDR3 DNA reads as TGTGCCACCAGCAGAGTGACTAGTCGATCGAACGAGCAGTACTTC.

The rearrangement links TRBV5-8 to TRBJ1-5; possible D gene TRBD1, 5 bases. This CDR3 is 13 amino acids long. The germline V gene encodes CDR1 SGHTS and CDR2 YDEGEE. Trimming removed 2 bases at V and 4 bases at J, with 7 bases between. CDR3 sequence reads: CASSFGGNQPQHF. The CDR3 bases are TGTGCCAGCAGCTTCGGGGGGAATCAGCCCCAGCATTTT.

The gene calls are TRBV6-5 and TRBJ1-1; D remains unclear. This CDR3 is built from 15 residues. The V end lost 0 bases, the J end lost 2 bases, and 10 bases lay between the germline ends. CDR1 and CDR2 from the germline V gene are MNHEY and SVGAGI. The CDR3 is CASSYSMVANTEAFF. CDR3 in DNA: TGTGCCAGCAGTTACTCGATGGTAGCTAACACTGAAGCTTTCTTT.

The chain couples TRBV19 to TRBJ1-2; 8 positions match TRBD1. V lost 9 bases to trimming and J lost 4 bases; unmatched junction nucleotides: 4. Germline-derived CDR1 and CDR2 are LNHDA and SQIVND (reference sequence). This CDR3 is built from 12 residues. DNA for the CDR3: TGTGCCAGGGGACAGGAGGCCTATGGCTACACCTTC. Protein product: CARGQEAYGYTF.

The V gene is TRBV30, the J gene TRBJ1-3; D not certain. CDR3 length: 11 residues. The ends were cut back, 3 bases at V and 6 bases at J, with 6 bases in the middle. Germline CDR1 reads GTSNPN; CDR2 reads SVGIG (reference sequence). CDR3: CAWSASNTIYF. The CDR3 DNA is TGTGCCTGGAGCGCGTCAAACACCATATATTTT.